What follows describes a single TCR beta chain. Its target is unknown. Clones were sequenced by immunoSEQ multiplex PCR, and TCRdb holds only the in-frame ones, with some missing. The table records over 120,000 clones, about 87% of them present only once. This entry is derived from a study of cytomegalovirus exposure and HLA in healthy donors. Points from the study as a whole: In vitro, a few CMV-associated chains proved specific for CMV antigens. According to reports, the classifier identified cytomegalovirus status with high specificity and sensitivity.

The TCR originated in a man aged 18 to 29 in good health and CMV-seropositive. Sequencing was carried out using PBMCs.

The DNA of the CDR3 is TGTGCCAGCAGCTCCGGGGGACCCGGGTACAATGAGCAGTTCTTC. Translation gives CASSSGGPGYNEQFF. J is TRBJ2-1 and V is TRBV11-3, with D possibly being TRBD2 (6 bases). CDR3 length: 15 residues. CDR1 is SGHNT and CDR2 is YENEEA in the germline V gene. Trimming pared 4 bases from V and 4 bases from J, leaving 14 bases between.